One sample yielded the 32 T cell receptor beta chains listed below, sequenced in a study of neurological immune-mediated disorders (dated by TCRdb to the late 2010s). Library generation was performed with 5' RACE. The reads were generated on an Illumina HiSeq 2500. TCRdb cleaned the public reads at Q25 with fastp, built clones with MiXCR and kept in-frame beta chains. Rows merge per CDR3 protein into single entries with the most common DNA and genes. A total of around 30,000 distinct CDR3 sequences appear in this sample, roughly 12% of them only once. The biggest ten clones account for 6% to 8% of the sample. Sequenced material: PBMCs. Receptor source: a man in his 60s in good health.

CDR3: CASSRRTGDLATNEKLFF. As DNA, the CDR3 is TGTGCCAGCAGCCGCCGGACAGGAGATCTTGCAACTAATGAAAAACTGTTTTTT. V is TRBV7-6 and J is TRBJ1-4, with TRBD1 matching over 7 bases. Germline values: CDR1 SGHVS, CDR2 FNYEAQ. The CDR3 length is 18 residues. The trim removed 5 bases at V and 0 bases at J, leaving 12 bases unmatched.

The chain recombines TRBV3-1 with TRBJ1-2; D not certain. Germline V gene lookup returns CDR1 LGHDT and CDR2 YNNKEL (reference sequence). CDR3 length: 12 residues. The V gene lost 4 bases and the J gene lost 6 bases, with 9 bases spanning the gap. The CDR3, as DNA: TGTGCCAGCAGCCTTTCAGAAGATGGCTACACCTTC. Its translation is CASSLSEDGYTF.

This clonotype was seen more than once but under ten times. This chain uses TRBV20-1 with TRBJ2-3, with TRBD2 matching over 9 bases. The V segment lost 6 bases and the J segment 2 bases; nucleotides outside the gene matches: 9. This CDR3 is built from 15 residues. CDR1 and CDR2 from the germline V gene are DFQATT and SNEGSKA (reference sequence). This chain's CDR3 is CSAVSGRTSTDTQYF. The CDR3 DNA is TGCAGTGCGGTGAGCGGGAGGACCTCCACAGATACGCAGTATTTT.

As to this clonotype: One end of the junction is discordant with germline, which a read error may explain. This chain links TRBV5-4 with TRBJ2-3, with D unclear. Germline loops: CDR1 SGHNT, CDR2 YYREEE (reference sequence). This CDR3 is built from 14 residues. CDR3 residues: CASILMGSTDTQYF. The CDR3 nucleotides are TGTGCCAGCATCTTGATGGGGAGCACAGATACGCAGTATTTT.

This clonotype was observed at least ten times. The J gene is TRBJ2-3, the V gene TRBV5-1; D gene uncertain. V was trimmed by 1 base and J by 6 bases, leaving 15 bases between them. Per germline, CDR1 SGHRS and CDR2 YFSETQ. This CDR3 region has 15 residues. DNA for the CDR3: TGCGCCAGCAGCTTGATCGGGTCCCGAGCGGATACGCAGTATTTT. It specifies CASSLIGSRADTQYF.

The sample holds one count of this clonotype. An end of the junction does not agree with germline; a read error may underlie this. This chain uses TRBV6-1 with TRBJ1-2; no firm D call. Germline-derived CDR1 and CDR2 are MNHNS and SASEGT. The CDR3 totals 15 residues. The CDR3 DNA is TGTGCCATCAGTGAAGAGGGCAGGTGGTACTATGGCTACACCTTC. It is translated as CAISEEGRWYYGYTF.

The sample holds many counts of this clonotype. The gene calls are TRBV7-2 and TRBJ1-6; maybe TRBD1 (5 bases). The CDR3 covers 13 residues. V gave up 5 bases and J gave up 10 bases, with 12 bases separating them. Germline values: CDR1 SGHTA, CDR2 FQGNSA. The CDR3 region has the DNA TGTGCCAGCAGCCCAGGGAATAGGTCACCCCTCCACTTT. It specifies CASSPGNRSPLHF.

Ten or more counts support this clonotype. The chain combines TRBV20-1 with TRBJ2-3, with D tentatively TRBD1 (5 bases). Trimming pared 3 bases from V and 2 bases from J, leaving 12 bases between. Germline V gene lookup returns CDR1 DFQATT and CDR2 SNEGSKA (reference sequence). The CDR3 is 14 amino acids. For the CDR3, the DNA is TGCAGTGCTAGCGATCAGGGTTTCACAGATACGCAGTATTTT. Translated, it gives CSASDQGFTDTQYF.

By share, this clonotype counts as medium-sized (0.01 to 0.1%). This chain links TRBV5-1 with TRBJ1-5; D perhaps matches TRBD1 (5 bases). The CDR3 covers 12 residues. Germline CDR1 SGHRS, CDR2 YFSETQ. The V end lost 7 bases, the J end lost 5 bases, and 10 bases lay between the germline ends. The CDR3 sequence: CASPGVDQPQHF. The CDR3 bases are TGCGCCAGCCCGGGGGTTGATCAGCCCCAGCATTTT.

This clonotype has a count of ten or more. This rearrangement joins TRBV7-2 to TRBJ2-7; D is uncertain. V gave up 1 base and J gave up 5 bases, with 15 bases separating them. Germline CDR1 reads SGHTA; CDR2 reads FQGNSA. CDR3 length equals 15 residues. The CDR3 here is CASSLEYGSSNEQYF. For the CDR3, the DNA is TGTGCCAGCAGCTTAGAGTACGGAAGTTCGAACGAGCAGTACTTC.

This clonotype has ten or more counts. V gene TRBV5-1 combines with J gene TRBJ2-1; D is undetermined. Between the trimmed V and J ends, which lost 0 bases and 0 bases, there was a span of 7 bases. The CDR3 has 15 residues. Per germline, CDR1 SGHRS and CDR2 YFSETQ. The CDR3 is CASSLVGYSYNEQFF. The CDR3 DNA reads as TGCGCCAGCAGCTTGGTCGGGTACTCCTACAATGAGCAGTTCTTC.

This clonotype was picked up many times. The rearrangement links TRBV29-1 to TRBJ1-1; 7 bases fit TRBD1. This CDR3 is built from 12 residues. Unmatched junction bases numbered 8, after V lost 6 bases and J lost 7 bases. Germline loops: CDR1 SQVTM, CDR2 ANQGSEA. The CDR3 coding sequence is TGCAGCGTCTGGACAGGAGCTCGTGAAGCTTTCTTT. It translates to CSVWTGAREAFF.

In this sample, this clonotype turned up many times. The chain is built from TRBV27 and TRBJ2-7; maybe TRBD2 (6 bases). Germline V gene data show CDR1 as MNHEY and CDR2 as SMNVEV (reference sequence). The CDR3 is made up of 14 amino acids. V gave up 5 bases and J gave up 4 bases, with 15 bases separating them. CDR3 region: CASSPQEGSYEQYF. The CDR3 DNA sequence: TGTGCCAGCAGTCCTCAGGAGGGATCATACGAGCAGTACTTC.

This clonotype was observed a handful of times. V is TRBV29-1 and J is TRBJ2-2; TRBD1 agrees at 8 bases. The CDR3 has 18 residues. V trimming: 5 bases; J trimming: 4 bases; junction bases outside the gene matches: 18. Germline V gives CDR1 SQVTM, CDR2 ANQGSEA. CDR3 region: CSVRSFYSGQGVTGELFF. The CDR3 DNA sequence: TGCAGCGTTAGATCTTTTTATTCCGGACAGGGAGTCACCGGGGAGCTGTTTTTT.

This clonotype was seen ten or more times. The chain employs TRBV5-1 and TRBJ1-5; 7 positions agree with TRBD1. The CDR3 runs to 15 residues. Germline V gene lookup returns CDR1 SGHRS and CDR2 YFSETQ. V dropped 0 bases and J dropped 7; count of bases not matched to a gene: 7. The CDR3 nucleotides are TGCGCCAGCAGCTTGGAAGGGGGCGTGGGGCAGCCCCAGCATTTT. This encodes CASSLEGGVGQPQHF.

This clonotype was recorded at least ten times. The J gene is TRBJ2-7, the V gene TRBV5-1; D unclear. This CDR3 is 15 amino acids long. V lost 0 bases, J lost 2 bases, and 12 bases lay in between. Germline V CDR1 and CDR2: SGHRS, YFSETQ. This chain's CDR3 is CASSLEAGRAYEQYF. CDR3 bases: TGCGCCAGCAGCTTGGAGGCAGGCCGGGCCTACGAGCAGTACTTC.

This clonotype showed up many times. The CDR3 spells CSVDSGTEAFF. DNA of the CDR3: TGCAGCGTTGATTCCGGGACTGAAGCTTTCTTT. The V and J genes are TRBV29-1 and TRBJ1-1; D remains unclear. The CDR3 spans 11 residues. CDR1 is SQVTM and CDR2 is ANQGSEA in the germline V gene. V lost 3 bases and J lost 5, with 7 bases in between.

In this sample, this clonotype turned up many times. The chain has TRBV12-3 or TRBV12-4 and TRBJ2-7, with TRBD1 identical over 9 bases. The trim removed 6 bases at V and 4 bases at J, leaving 4 bases unmatched. This CDR3 region has 13 residues. The CDR3 protein is CASSIDRGYEQYF. For the CDR3, the DNA is TGTGCCAGCAGCATAGACAGGGGGTACGAGCAGTACTTC.

In this sample, this clonotype turned up many times. The chain carries TRBV7-8 and TRBJ2-1; perhaps TRBD2 as D (6 bases). Looked up from germline, CDR1 is SGHVS and CDR2 is FQNEAQ. The CDR3 is 14 residues long. Trimming cost V 1 base and J 4 bases, with 8 bases left between them. CDR3 sequence: CASSLGGDYNEQFF. The CDR3 region has the DNA TGTGCCAGCAGCTTAGGCGGGGATTACAATGAGCAGTTCTTC.

This clonotype occurred many times. The chain links TRBV12-3 or TRBV12-4 to TRBJ2-7; a possible D gene is TRBD1 (6 bases). The CDR3 consists of 13 residues. V lost 6 bases and J lost 3, with 12 bases in between. CDR3 coding DNA: TGTGCCAGCAGAAGGGACACCAGCTACGAGCAGTACTTC. Translation gives CASRRDTSYEQYF.

This clonotype was counted at least ten times. The chain joins TRBV29-1 to TRBJ2-5; D not resolved. The CDR3 sequence is 12 residues long. V dropped 5 bases and J dropped 5 bases, with 12 bases sitting between them. CDR1 SQVTM and CDR2 ANQGSEA come from the germline V gene. The CDR3 sequence: CSVNQWFETQYF. The CDR3, as DNA: TGCAGCGTTAATCAGTGGTTTGAGACCCAGTACTTC.

Notes on this clonotype: Possible read error: a much larger clone is one base away. This chain joins TRBV15 and TRBJ1-2; D gene ambiguous. Germline V gives CDR1 LNHNV, CDR2 YYDKDF (reference sequence). The CDR3 sequence is 13 residues long. The CDR3 DNA is TGTGCCACCAGCAGAGATCGGGTCTATGGCTACAACTTC. Amino acid sequence: CATSRDRVYGYNF.

This clonotype was found many times. The chain uses TRBV3-1 and TRBJ2-2; 8 positions agree with TRBD1. The CDR3 loop spans 15 amino acids. Trimming took 4 bases from V and 1 from J; bases not matched to a gene: 2. Germline CDR1 and CDR2: LGHDT and YNNKEL (reference sequence). The CDR3 coding sequence is TGTGCCAGCAGCCTTGGACAGGGGAACACCGGGGAGCTGTTTTTT. Residues: CASSLGQGNTGELFF.

The sample holds many counts of this clonotype. V is TRBV24-1 and J is TRBJ2-1; 8 nucleotides agree with TRBD2. V shed 4 bases, J shed 5 bases, and the junction held 3 bases outside the gene matches. There are 14 residues in the CDR3. Looked up from germline, CDR1 is KGHDR and CDR2 is SFDVKD. CDR3 region: CATSEYSGNNEQFF. DNA of the CDR3: TGTGCCACCAGTGAATATAGCGGGAACAATGAGCAGTTCTTC.

This rearrangement joins TRBV5-5 to TRBJ1-1, with unresolved D. The CDR3 contains 13 residues. From germline, CDR1 is SGHKS and CDR2 YYEKEE (reference sequence). V was pared by 0 bases and J by 11 bases, with 14 bases between. The CDR3 here is CASSLDRCFIAFF. The CDR3, as DNA: TGTGCCAGCAGCTTGGATCGTTGTTTCATTGCTTTCTTT.

This clonotype came up many times. J is TRBJ2-1 and V is TRBV5-1, with 8 bases aligning to TRBD1. CDR1 and CDR2 (germline): SGHRS, YFSETQ. CDR3 length: 15 residues. V was pared by 3 bases and J by 3 bases, with 5 bases of the junction left unmatched. This CDR3 reads CASSSRGQVYNEQFF. The CDR3 DNA reads TGCGCCAGCAGCTCCCGGGGACAGGTCTACAATGAGCAGTTCTTC.

In this sample, this clonotype turned up many times. The rearrangement joins TRBV7-3 to TRBJ1-6; 8 nucleotides match TRBD1. The junction had 4 bases not matched to a gene; V was cut back by 0 bases and J by 9 bases. The germline CDR1 and CDR2 sequences are SGHTA and FQGTGA. The CDR3 contains 15 residues. CDR3 protein: CASSLTGQGTSPLHF. The CDR3 DNA reads as TGTGCCAGCAGCTTAACAGGACAGGGCACTTCACCCCTCCACTTT.

This clonotype showed up many times. The V and J genes are TRBV6-5 and TRBJ1-4; D unresolved. Germline-derived CDR1 and CDR2 are MNHEY and SVGAGI. CDR3 length equals 15 residues. V was pared by 0 bases and J by 2 bases, with 7 bases between. CDR3 nucleotide sequence: TGTGCCAGCAGTTACTCGGCGTCCACTAATGAAAAACTGTTTTTT. It translates to CASSYSASTNEKLFF.

This clonotype was observed many times. CDR3 in DNA: TGTGCCAGCAGCCCTAGTGGAGAGGGCACTGAAGCTTTCTTT. Amino acids: CASSPSGEGTEAFF. The V call is TRBV7-8, the J call TRBJ1-1; D remains ambiguous. The CDR3 is made up of 14 amino acids. Deletions cut 5 bases from V and 4 bases from J, with 14 bases between. CDR1 and CDR2 (germline): SGHVS, FQNEAQ.

In this sample, this clonotype turned up many times. This chain uses TRBV20-1 with TRBJ1-5; D is undetermined. V was shortened by 3 bases and J by 6 bases, with 9 bases between the two germline ends. This CDR3 has 12 residues. Germline lookup yields CDR1 DFQATT and CDR2 SNEGSKA (reference sequence). The CDR3 is CSASLGGQPQHF. The CDR3 DNA sequence: TGCAGTGCTAGCTTGGGAGGTCAGCCCCAGCATTTT.

This clonotype was detected many times. This sequence joins TRBV6-5 and TRBJ1-3; possibly TRBD1 for D (5 bases). The CDR3 has 14 residues. V dropped 2 bases and J dropped 1 base, with 6 bases sitting between them. Germline V CDR1 and CDR2: MNHEY, SVGAGI. The CDR3 sequence: CASSYRGSGNTIYF. The CDR3 nucleotides read TGTGCCAGCAGTTACAGGGGATCTGGAAACACCATATATTTT.

By share, this clonotype counts as medium-sized. V usage is TRBV11-2 and J usage is TRBJ2-3; 7 bases map to TRBD1. Germline V gene lookup returns CDR1 SGHAT and CDR2 FQNNGV. J lost 6 bases, V lost 5 bases, and 14 bases had no gene match. The CDR3 sequence is 16 residues long. The CDR3 is CASSPRQGPTLDTQYF. In nucleotides, the CDR3 is TGTGCCAGCAGCCCTCGACAGGGCCCTACTCTGGATACGCAGTATTTT.